These T cell receptor beta chains were read from a single sample in a study of response to subunit inactivated influenza vaccine. MiXCR, applied by TCRdb to the RT-PCR reads, yields one record per CDR3 protein. This table has approximately 700,000 distinct CDR3 sequences, less than 20% appearing once. Sequenced material: PBMCs from blood, taken approximately 12 days after vaccination. The receptors were sampled from a man in his fifties who received an inactivated influenza vaccine. Each CDR3 is given with its conserved first and last residue. Fields, in order: clone size, V gene, J gene, CDR3 protein. A row's size may be missing; if present it is once, few, many or a size class.

>few|TRBV5-1|TRBJ2-5
CASSLVGAGVGETQYF
>.|TRBV4-3|TRBJ1-6
CASSQKTAGAYNSPLHF
>.|TRBV19|TRBJ2-1
CASSIQYGEQFF
>.|TRBV30|TRBJ2-6
CAWSGPGANVLTF
>.|TRBV6-1|TRBJ2-7
CASSPMGSSYEQYF
>few|TRBV10-3|TRBJ2-2
CAIRPSNTGELFF
>.|TRBV29-1|TRBJ2-3
CSVARTGAPLDTQYF
>.|TRBV5-1|TRBJ2-5
CASSWDSGGGETQYF
>.|TRBV7-8|TRBJ2-1
CASSHGRQGFNEQFF
>few|TRBV7-8|TRBJ2-5
CASSPFPQGYQETQYF
>.|TRBV5-1|TRBJ1-1
CASSLGGITTEAFF
>once|TRBV20-1|TRBJ2-1
CSANAGGQVGYNEQFF
>.|TRBV5-1|TRBJ2-7
CASSRQGSTYEQYF
>.|TRBV10-3|TRBJ2-2
CAISVSASIATGELFF
>.|TRBV20-1|TRBJ1-1
CSARKAGLENTEAFF
>many|TRBV7-8|TRBJ1-6
CASSTSKWGNNSPLHF
>few|TRBV10-3|TRBJ1-1
CASGRMNTEAFF
>few|TRBV7-2|TRBJ2-3
CASSLMGGSTDTQYF
>many|TRBV11-2|TRBJ1-4
CASSTLRTASNEKLFF
>few|TRBV3-1|TRBJ2-7
CASSRSWQGRIEQYF
>few|TRBV9|TRBJ2-3
CASSIRAGQADTQYF
>many|TRBV30|TRBJ1-1
CAWSLDTEAFF
>few|TRBV4-3|TRBJ2-1
CASSQDLGLSSYNEQFF
>few|TRBV20-1|TRBJ2-2
CSANDRDAGELFF
>many|TRBV12-5|TRBJ2-3
CASGSGSTDTQYF
>.|TRBV20-1|TRBJ2-3
CTSKGDTQYF